Presented here are 27 T cell receptor beta chains from one specimen sequenced in a study of early T cells in non-severe SARS-CoV-2 infection. One entry per CDR3 protein results from TCRdb running MiXCR on the 5' RACE reads. Among nearly 70,000 distinct CDR3 sequences listed, roughly 4.8% were seen once. Sample: whole blood, taken at baseline. Every receptor here comes from an adult who was a healthcare worker with PCR-confirmed SARS-CoV-2 infection or an uninfected control (not recorded which). The donor label of this sample is uncertain.

This clonotype has a handful of counts. The chain couples TRBV3-1 to TRBJ1-6; 9 bases align to TRBD1. J was trimmed by 7 bases and V by 6 bases; bases with no gene match: 7. Germline V CDR1 and CDR2: LGHDT, YNNKEL (reference sequence). CDR3 length equals 15 residues. CDR3 sequence reads: CASRLGTGSNSPLHF. In DNA form, the CDR3 reads TGTGCCAGCAGGTTAGGGACAGGGTCAAATTCACCCCTCCACTTT.

This clonotype was seen repeatedly, ten times or more. V is TRBV5-1 and J is TRBJ2-5; D gene ambiguous. The CDR3 covers 15 residues. CDR1 is SGHRS, CDR2 YFSETQ, per germline. The V end was cut by 0 bases, the J end by 5 bases, with 14 bases between. The CDR3 sequence is CASSLGPEDLETQYF. As DNA, the CDR3 is TGCGCCAGCAGCTTGGGACCCGAGGATCTCGAGACCCAGTACTTC.

This clonotype was seen a handful of times. The chain couples TRBV4-2 to TRBJ1-1; 7 nucleotides agree with TRBD1. The junction had 2 bases not matched to a gene; V was cut back by 4 bases and J by 3 bases. This CDR3 contains 13 residues. Germline CDR1 is LGHNA and CDR2 is YNFKEQ. CDR3 in amino acids: CASSRQGYTEAFF. In DNA, the CDR3 is TGTGCCAGCAGCCGACAGGGTTACACTGAAGCTTTCTTT.

This clonotype was found a few times. The chain uses TRBV12-3 or TRBV12-4 and TRBJ1-6; 9 bases align to TRBD1. The J segment lost 8 bases and the V segment lost 3 bases, leaving 5 bases of the junction unmatched. The CDR3 runs to 15 residues. CDR3 region: CASSFERTGDSPLHF. In nucleotides, the CDR3 is TGTGCCAGCAGTTTTGAAAGGACAGGGGATTCACCCCTCCACTTT.

This sequence joins TRBV18 and TRBJ1-1; TRBD1 matches at 7 bases. The CDR3 sequence is 14 residues long. The V gene end was trimmed by 6 bases and the J gene end by 1 base; junction bases not matched to a gene: 5. Germline CDR1 and CDR2: KGHSH and LQKENI. Here the CDR3 DNA reads TGTGCCAGCTCCTGGACAGGACCGAACACTGAAGCTTTCTTT. Its translation: CASSWTGPNTEAFF. The variable domain in full, with the rest retrieved from reference TRBV18 and TRBJ1-1, is NAGVMQNPRHLVRRRGQEARLRCSPMKGHSHVYWYRQLPEEGLKFMVYLQKENIIDESGMPKERFSAEFPKEGPSILRIQQVVRGDSAAYFCASSWTGPNTEAFFGQGTRLTVV.

The rearrangement uses TRBV9 and TRBJ2-5; either TRBD1 or TRBD2 may fit D (5 bases each). The CDR3 sequence is 16 residues long. V lost 3 bases to trimming and J lost 4 bases, with 19 bases between them. Germline V gene sequence: CDR1 SGDLS, CDR2 YYNGEE. The CDR3 here is CASSAGTRDGGETQYF. DNA of the CDR3: TGTGCCAGCAGCGCGGGGACCCGGGACGGAGGAGAGACCCAGTACTTC.

J is TRBJ1-4 and V is TRBV28, with D uncertain. Germline V CDR1 and CDR2: MDHEN, SYDVKM. The germline V and J ends were trimmed by 6 bases and 5 bases, with 16 bases remaining between them. The length of the CDR3 is 15 residues. CDR3: CASRGGQTGNEKLFF. The CDR3 bases are TGTGCCAGCAGGGGAGGGCAAACTGGGAATGAAAAACTGTTTTTT. Combining the CDR3 with reference TRBV28 and TRBJ1-4 gives the whole variable domain DVKVTQSSRYLVKRTGEKVFLECVQDMDHENMFWYRQDPGLGLRLIYFSYDVKMKEKGDIPEGYSVSREKKERFSLILESASTNQTSMYLCASRGGQTGNEKLFFGSGTQLSVL.

This clonotype was observed a handful of times. This sequence joins TRBV7-3 and TRBJ2-7, with D hard to call. The CDR3 length is 13 residues. Per the germline V gene, CDR1 is SGHTA and CDR2 is FQGTGA. Trimming cost V 5 bases and J 4 bases, with 12 bases left between them. CDR3: CASSAQTGYEQYF. For the CDR3, the DNA is TGTGCCAGCAGCGCCCAAACGGGTTACGAGCAGTACTTC.

This clonotype showed up many times. This chain joins TRBV19 and TRBJ1-4; D is uncertain. V lost 0 bases and J 8 bases, leaving 7 bases between the germline ends. This CDR3 contains 13 residues. Germline assignment: CDR1 LNHDA and CDR2 SQIVND (reference sequence). The CDR3 DNA reads as TGTGCCAGTAGTATAGATGGACGGGAAAAACTGTTTTTT. Translating it yields CASSIDGREKLFF.

The table lists this clonotype with many counts. This rearrangement joins TRBV7-9 to TRBJ1-5; TRBD1 matches 11 bases. The CDR3 covers 18 residues. CDR1 is SEHNR, CDR2 FQNEAQ, per germline (reference sequence). J was trimmed by 5 bases and V by 5 bases; bases with no gene match: 14. As DNA, the CDR3 is TGTGCCAGCAGCGGAGCCCCCGGGACAGGGGGGATTCATCAGCCCCAGCATTTT. It specifies CASSGAPGTGGIHQPQHF.

This clonotype was counted only a few times. The rearrangement joins TRBV7-9 to TRBJ2-1, with TRBD2 identical over 12 bases. Germline loops: CDR1 SEHNR, CDR2 FQNEAQ (reference sequence). V lost 5 bases to trimming and J lost 7 bases; unmatched junction nucleotides: 3. The CDR3 contains 14 residues. The CDR3 here is CASSLTSGGNEQFF. The CDR3, as DNA: TGTGCCAGCAGCCTAACTAGCGGGGGGAATGAGCAGTTCTTC.

This clonotype was found many times. Germline and junction disagree at one end, which may indicate a read error. The V call is TRBV7-7, the J call TRBJ2-2; either TRBD1 or TRBD2 may fit D (5 bases each). From germline, CDR1 is SSHAT and CDR2 FNYEAQ (reference sequence). This CDR3 region has 15 residues. The CDR3 reads CASSLTGTDTGELFF. In DNA, the CDR3 is TGTGCTAGCAGCTTAACGGGGACGGACACCGGGGAGCTGTTTTTT.

At least ten counts were recorded for this clonotype. Relative to the germline gene, one junction end is altered; a read error may explain this. This rearrangement joins TRBV7-7 to TRBJ1-1; D not resolved. CDR1 is SSHAT, CDR2 FNYEAQ, per germline (reference sequence). The CDR3 sequence is 13 residues long. In DNA, the CDR3 is TGTGCTAGCAGCGTAGATTTGAACACTGAAGCTTTCTTT. This sequence encodes CASSVDLNTEAFF. The complete variable domain, with remaining parts taken from reference TRBV7-7 and TRBJ1-1, reads GAGVSQSPRYKVTKRGQDVTLRCDPISSHATLYWYQQALGQGPEFLTYFNYEAQPDKSGLPSDRFSAERPEGSISTLTIQRTEQRDSAMYRCASSVDLNTEAFFGQGTRLTVV.

This clonotype showed up just a few times. This rearrangement joins TRBV7-2 to TRBJ1-2; D call uncertain. CDR1 SGHTA and CDR2 FQGNSA come from the germline V gene. This CDR3 spans 14 amino acids. Trimming stripped 3 bases from V and 0 bases from J, with 8 bases between. The CDR3 nucleotides are TGTGCCAGCAGCTTTAGCCCAACTAACTATGGCTACACCTTC. Translated: CASSFSPTNYGYTF.

The rearrangement uses TRBV28 and TRBJ2-3, with D possibly matching TRBD2 (6 bases). This CDR3 has 16 amino acids. Germline V lookup: CDR1 MDHEN, CDR2 SYDVKM. V lost 8 bases to trimming and J lost 3 bases, with 21 bases between them. CDR3 sequence (DNA): TGTGCCAGCGTTTCGAACCGCGGGGAATTTACAGATACGCAGTATTTT. Amino acid sequence: CASVSNRGEFTDTQYF.

This clonotype was recorded at least ten times. The rearrangement links TRBV7-6 to TRBJ2-5; 10 bases match TRBD1. Trimming removed 1 base from V and 4 bases from J; junction bases left unmatched: 0. Germline values: CDR1 SGHVS, CDR2 FNYEAQ. This CDR3 has 14 amino acids. Here the CDR3 reads CASSLGTGGETQYF. The CDR3 bases are TGTGCCAGCAGCTTAGGGACAGGGGGAGAGACCCAGTACTTC.

This clonotype occurred many times. This chain links TRBV6-5 with TRBJ2-2; the D call may be TRBD1 or TRBD2 (7 bases each). Germline CDR1 reads MNHEY; CDR2 reads SVGAGI. This CDR3 spans 16 amino acids. V was cut by 6 bases and J by 2 bases, with 16 bases left in between. The CDR3 DNA sequence: TGTGCCAGCAGCGAGGGGGGGGACAGAAACACCGGGGAGCTGTTTTTT. This sequence encodes CASSEGGDRNTGELFF.

This clonotype has a count of ten or more. The chain is built from TRBV9 and TRBJ2-5; perhaps TRBD1 as D (6 bases). The CDR3 sequence is 15 residues long. Per the germline V gene, CDR1 is SGDLS and CDR2 is YYNGEE. V shed 4 bases and J shed 2 bases, with 15 bases lying between them. The CDR3 loop reads CASSPWTVGQETQYF. In DNA, the CDR3 is TGTGCCAGCAGCCCGTGGACAGTAGGACAAGAGACCCAGTACTTC.

This clonotype was counted between two and nine times. The genes are TRBV9 and TRBJ2-5, with 11 positions matching TRBD1. The V segment lost 7 bases and the J segment 0 bases; nucleotides outside the gene matches: 5. The CDR3 spans 15 residues. Germline V lookup: CDR1 SGDLS, CDR2 YYNGEE. CDR3 residues: CASGTGGTHQETQYF. CDR3 DNA: TGTGCCAGCGGGACAGGGGGTACCCACCAAGAGACCCAGTACTTC.

Only a few counts were recorded for this clonotype. The chain links TRBV5-1 to TRBJ1-2; tentative D call: TRBD1 (5 bases). CDR3 length: 15 residues. Germline CDR1 is SGHRS and CDR2 is YFSETQ. V lost 4 bases, J lost 4 bases, and 17 bases lay in between. CDR3 sequence: CASSPVGPLLYGYTF. CDR3 DNA sequence: TGCGCCAGCAGCCCCGTGGGACCGCTACTCTATGGCTACACCTTC.

The rearrangement links TRBV6-2 or TRBV6-3 to TRBJ2-1; D may be TRBD2 (6 bases). V lost 8 bases and J lost 6, with 14 bases in between. The CDR3 sequence is 13 residues long. The V gene's germline CDR1 is MNHEY and CDR2 SVGEGT. The CDR3 reads CASRDFLRNEQFF. Here the CDR3 DNA reads TGTGCCAGCCGGGACTTCCTCCGCAATGAGCAGTTCTTC.

In its sample, this clonotype was seen many times. The chain couples TRBV5-1 to TRBJ2-1; D remains unclear. The CDR3 has 14 amino acids. The germline gives CDR1 SGHRS, CDR2 YFSETQ. Trimming took 0 bases from V and 5 from J, leaving 9 bases between them. The DNA of the CDR3 is TGCGCCAGCAGCTTGGCGCAGGCTAACAATGAGCAGTTCTTC. This encodes CASSLAQANNEQFF. Combining the CDR3 with reference TRBV5-1 and TRBJ2-1 gives the whole variable domain KAGVTQTPRYLIKTRGQQVTLSCSPISGHRSVSWYQQTPGQGLQFLFEYFSETQRNKGNFPGRFSGRQFSNSRSEMNVSTLELGDSALYLCASSLAQANNEQFFGPGTRLTVL.

The rearrangement uses TRBV6-1 and TRBJ2-1, with a tentative D call TRBD1 (5 bases). This CDR3 is 13 amino acids long. The germline V gene encodes CDR1 MNHNS and CDR2 SASEGT. The germline V and J ends were trimmed by 1 base and 15 bases, with 16 bases remaining between them. The CDR3 loop reads CASSEVPVGPPFF. In DNA, the CDR3 is TGTGCCAGCAGTGAAGTACCAGTGGGGCCCCCGTTCTTC.

This clonotype has at least ten counts. As DNA, the CDR3 is TGCAGCGTTGCAGGGGTTACCGGGGAGCTGTTTTTT. This translates into CSVAGVTGELFF. V gene TRBV29-1 combines with J gene TRBJ2-2; perhaps TRBD1 as D (6 bases). The CDR3 is made up of 12 amino acids. Between the trimmed V and J ends, which lost 4 bases and 5 bases, there was a span of 8 bases. Germline CDR1 SQVTM, CDR2 ANQGSEA.

The rearrangement joins TRBV28 to TRBJ2-6; a weak D match, TRBD1 (6 bases). Trimming stripped 2 bases from V and 0 bases from J, with 20 bases between. The CDR3 is 20 residues long. The germline V gene has CDR1 MDHEN and CDR2 SYDVKM. DNA for the CDR3: TGTGCCAGCAGTTTACTACAATCCTCGACAGGAAACTCTGGGGCCAACGTCCTGACTTTC. Protein: CASSLLQSSTGNSGANVLTF.

This clonotype was counted many times. The chain recombines TRBV20-1 with TRBJ1-1; possibly TRBD1 for D (6 bases). Germline V gene sequence: CDR1 DFQATT, CDR2 SNEGSKA (reference sequence). V was pared by 4 bases and J by 4 bases, with 13 bases between. CDR3 length: 13 amino acids. Here the CDR3 DNA reads TGCAGTGCTATCCCCCCGGGGGCCACTGAAGCTTTCTTT. Its translation is CSAIPPGATEAFF.

The genes are TRBV7-9 and TRBJ2-1, with 10 positions matching TRBD2. Germline values: CDR1 SEHNR, CDR2 FQNEAQ (reference sequence). Trimming at V came to 6 bases and at J to 6 bases, leaving 2 bases not matched to a gene. This CDR3 has 13 residues. CDR3 nucleotide sequence: TGTGCCAGCAGACTAGCGGGACTCAATGAGCAGTTCTTC. It codes for CASRLAGLNEQFF.